This TCR beta chain came from a study of blood T cell repertoires in COVID-19. The data were produced by immunoSEQ multiplex PCR, yet TCRdb's version contains in-frame clones alone and is incomplete. The table records 150,000 or so clones, roughly nine tenths of them present only once. Trimming pared 0 bases from V and 10 bases from J, leaving 14 bases between. This CDR3 region has 15 residues. The V gene's germline CDR1 is SGDLS and CDR2 YYNGEE. The chain joins TRBV9 to TRBJ1-6; D gene unclear. The sequencing input was peripheral blood. The TCR originated in a human donor in a cohort sampled during active COVID-19. CDR3 in amino acids: CASSVGGDPSSPLHF. The CDR3 nucleotides are TGTGCCAGCAGCGTAGGTGGAGATCCGAGCTCACCCCTCCACTTT. The full variable domain, completed using reference TRBV9 and TRBJ1-6, is DSGVTQTPKHLITATGQRVTLRCSPRSGDLSVYWYQQSLDQGLQFLIQYYNGEERAKGNILERFSAQQFPDLHSELNLSSLELGDSALYFCASSVGGDPSSPLHFGNGTRLTVT.